One and the same sample provided the 20 T cell receptor beta chains below, sequenced in a study of CD8 T cells in ankylosing spondylitis. Study findings and constraints: Typical of ankylosing spondylitis blood, it appeared, was a TCR beta motif of roughly eight highly homologous variants.

Using its own MiXCR run on the 5' RACE reads, TCRdb lists one record per CDR3 protein. Altogether 750,000 to 850,000 distinct CDR3 sequences are present, approximately 10% being singletons, with the ten largest covering roughly 0.51%. These receptors have no identified antigens. The source material was blood, either unsorted or a sorted T cell fraction (not recorded which). The receptor source for this set is a male donor with ankylosing spondylitis.

This clonotype was counted many times. The gene calls are TRBV20-1 and TRBJ2-2, with TRBD1 identical over 9 bases. Germline values: CDR1 DFQATT, CDR2 SNEGSKA (reference sequence). The ends lost 3 bases at V and 8 bases at J; junction bases unmatched: 10. The CDR3 sequence is 15 residues long. In DNA, the CDR3 is TGCAGTGCTAGCCCACCGGACAGGGGCGGTGGGGAGCTGTTTTTT. This codes for CSASPPDRGGGELFF.

This clonotype came up a few times. In nucleotides, the CDR3 is TGCGCCAGCAGCTTGGGTAGGCAGACAGATACGCAGTATTTT. This codes for CASSLGRQTDTQYF. The chain uses TRBV5-1 and TRBJ2-3; unclear D gene. The V gene's germline CDR1 is SGHRS and CDR2 YFSETQ. The CDR3 is 14 amino acids. The germline V and J ends were trimmed by 0 bases and 3 bases, with 8 bases remaining between them.

V and J are TRBV6-1 and TRBJ2-1; maybe TRBD2 (5 bases). V was shortened by 6 bases and J by 0 bases, with 6 bases between the two germline ends. This CDR3 spans 13 amino acids. The V gene's germline CDR1 is MNHNS and CDR2 SASEGT. The CDR3 region has the DNA TGTGCCAGCAGGGAGGTCTCCTACAATGAGCAGTTCTTC. Protein sequence: CASREVSYNEQFF.

This clonotype was observed a handful of times. The chain links TRBV20-1 to TRBJ1-5; D perhaps matches TRBD1 (5 bases). The V end was cut by 4 bases, the J end by 6 bases, with 13 bases between. CDR1 and CDR2 (germline): DFQATT, SNEGSKA (reference sequence). This CDR3 has 13 residues. CDR3 loop: CSAMDLGGQPQHF. CDR3 in DNA: TGCAGTGCTATGGACCTTGGGGGTCAGCCCCAGCATTTT.

The V and J genes are TRBV7-2 and TRBJ2-2; possible D gene TRBD1, 6 bases. The CDR3 spans 16 residues. The V end lost 5 bases, the J end lost 4 bases, and 17 bases lay between the germline ends. Looked up from germline, CDR1 is SGHTA and CDR2 is FQGNSA. Written as DNA, the CDR3 is TGTGCCAGCAGCGTCTCCGGGACACTGACCACCGGGGAGCTGTTTTTT. The encoded protein is CASSVSGTLTTGELFF.

The chain employs TRBV11-2 and TRBJ1-1; D not resolved. The CDR3 consists of 15 residues. From germline, CDR1 is SGHAT and CDR2 FQNNGV. Trimming pared 1 base from V and 4 bases from J, leaving 13 bases between. CDR3 DNA sequence: TGTGCCAGCAGCTTAGGATGGGGTAAGACCACTGAAGCTTTCTTT. Protein product: CASSLGWGKTTEAFF.

The sample holds a few counts of this clonotype. The chain joins TRBV2 to TRBJ2-2, with a possible D match to TRBD2 (7 bases). The CDR3 totals 15 residues. The V gene lost 6 bases and the J gene lost 6 bases, with 17 bases spanning the gap. Germline V lookup: CDR1 SNHLY, CDR2 FYNNEI. The CDR3 reads CASREGGGFAGELFF. As DNA, the CDR3 is TGTGCCAGCAGGGAGGGAGGGGGGTTTGCCGGGGAGCTGTTTTTT.

This clonotype has a handful of counts. The chain couples TRBV20-1 to TRBJ2-2; no definite D call. The CDR3 contains 12 residues. Germline V gene lookup returns CDR1 DFQATT and CDR2 SNEGSKA (reference sequence). V lost 6 bases, J lost 6 bases, and 11 bases lay in between. In nucleotides, the CDR3 is TGCAGTGCCCGACATGTCGCCGGGGAGCTGTTTTTT. Its translation is CSARHVAGELFF.

The genes are TRBV6-2 or TRBV6-3 and TRBJ1-1; perhaps TRBD1 as D (5 bases). This CDR3 region has 12 residues. Germline assignment: CDR1 MNHEY and CDR2 SVGEGT. The CDR3 reads CVAGRASTEAFF. DNA of the CDR3: TGTGTCGCAGGGCGGGCGTCCACTGAAGCTTTCTTT.

This clonotype showed up just a few times. The chain carries TRBV29-1 and TRBJ2-3; 7 bases are shared with TRBD2. CDR1 and CDR2 (germline): SQVTM, ANQGSEA. This CDR3 has 16 amino acids. The J segment lost 1 base and the V segment lost 6 bases, leaving 13 bases of the junction unmatched. CDR3 sequence reads: CSVGVWRGTRTDTQYF. DNA of the CDR3: TGCAGCGTGGGGGTTTGGCGGGGGACCCGCACAGATACGCAGTATTTT.

This clonotype was counted only a few times. The J gene is TRBJ2-5, the V gene TRBV6-6; 8 positions agree with TRBD2. The CDR3 totals 11 residues. CDR1 is MNHNY and CDR2 is SVGAGI in the germline V gene (reference sequence). J gave up 5 bases and V 11 bases, and 4 bases lay outside the gene matches. This CDR3 reads CAAGGRETQYF. In DNA form, the CDR3 reads TGTGCCGCGGGGGGTCGCGAGACCCAGTACTTC.

The rearrangement uses TRBV14 and TRBJ2-3; a possible D gene is TRBD1 (7 bases). The V end lost 4 bases, the J end lost 4 bases, and 12 bases lay between the germline ends. Germline lookup yields CDR1 SGHDN and CDR2 FVKESK. The CDR3 has 14 amino acids. CDR3 amino acids: CASSRRDRPDTQYF. The CDR3 DNA reads TGTGCCAGCAGCCGGAGGGACAGACCAGATACGCAGTATTTT.

The chain combines TRBV15 with TRBJ2-7; the match to TRBD2 covers 8 bases. The CDR3 covers 14 residues. Per the germline V gene, CDR1 is LNHNV and CDR2 is YYDKDF (reference sequence). With 0 bases clipped from V and 3 bases from J, the junction kept 1 base outside the gene matches. CDR3 residues: CATSRDAGGYEQYF. The CDR3 region has the DNA TGTGCCACCAGCAGAGATGCGGGAGGCTACGAGCAGTACTTC. Full variable domain (missing parts from reference TRBV15 and TRBJ2-7): DAMVIQNPRYQVTQFGKPVTLSCSQTLNHNVMYWYQQKSSQAPKLLFHYYDKDFNNEADTPDNFQSRRPNTSFCFLDIRSPGLGDTAMYLCATSRDAGGYEQYFGPGTRLTVT.

This clonotype was found a few times. The chain recombines TRBV10-3 with TRBJ2-2; 9 nucleotides align to TRBD2. CDR1 ENHRY and CDR2 SYGVKD come from the germline V gene. The trim removed 10 bases at V and 4 bases at J, leaving 4 bases unmatched. The CDR3 sequence is 13 residues long. DNA of the CDR3: TGTGCCACCTTAGCGGGAGCCACCGGGGAGCTGTTTTTT. Encoded protein: CATLAGATGELFF.

The gene calls are TRBV5-1 and TRBJ2-5, with 11 bases matching TRBD2. V lost 4 bases to trimming and J lost 5 bases; unmatched junction nucleotides: 7. This CDR3 has 15 amino acids. Germline V gives CDR1 SGHRS, CDR2 YFSETQ. CDR3 sequence: CASSPSSGGRETQYF. CDR3 bases: TGCGCCAGCAGCCCCTCTAGCGGGGGGCGGGAGACCCAGTACTTC.

Many counts were recorded for this clonotype. The rearrangement joins TRBV7-2 to TRBJ2-7, with D perhaps matching TRBD1 (6 bases). V gave up 5 bases and J gave up 8 bases, with 13 bases separating them. Germline loops: CDR1 SGHTA, CDR2 FQGNSA. The CDR3 loop spans 12 amino acids. CDR3 sequence (DNA): TGTGCCAGCAGCCACGGACAGTCCAAGCAGTACTTC. Encoded protein: CASSHGQSKQYF.

This clonotype has only one observation. Given the absence of the conserved phenylalanine or tryptophan at the CDR3 end, a read error is likely. The J gene is TRBJ2-5, the V gene TRBV29-1; D is perhaps TRBD2 (6 bases). This CDR3 region has 15 residues. V lost 6 bases and J lost 5, with 22 bases in between. In germline, CDR1 is SQVTM, CDR2 ANQGSEA. Written as DNA, the CDR3 is TGCAGCGTCCCCGCCCTGCAGCGCGCGGGGGAGACCCAGTACTTA. It yields the protein CSVPALQRAGETQYL.

This clonotype was recorded a few times. This rearrangement joins TRBV9 to TRBJ2-2; unclear D gene. Germline V gene lookup returns CDR1 SGDLS and CDR2 YYNGEE. The CDR3 spans 13 residues. With 0 bases removed from V and 7 bases from J, the gap between germline ends came to 7 bases. This CDR3 reads CASSVGWGGELFF. The CDR3 region has the DNA TGTGCCAGCAGCGTAGGGTGGGGCGGGGAGCTGTTTTTT. The complete variable domain, with remaining parts taken from reference TRBV9 and TRBJ2-2, reads DSGVTQTPKHLITATGQRVTLRCSPRSGDLSVYWYQQSLDQGLQFLIQYYNGEERAKGNILERFSAQQFPDLHSELNLSSLELGDSALYFCASSVGWGGELFFGEGSRLTVL.

This clonotype was observed at least ten times. The gene calls are TRBV29-1 and TRBJ2-7; D uncertain. Per the germline V gene, CDR1 is SQVTM and CDR2 is ANQGSEA. With 3 bases removed from V and 6 bases from J, the gap between germline ends came to 18 bases. There are 14 residues in the CDR3. CDR3 in amino acids: CSVETDALRAEQYF. The CDR3 DNA is TGCAGCGTTGAGACGGACGCCTTACGGGCCGAGCAGTACTTC.

Many counts were recorded for this clonotype. The chain is built from TRBV3-1 and TRBJ1-5; D remains unclear. Germline loops: CDR1 LGHDT, CDR2 YNNKEL (reference sequence). Trimming pared 1 base from V and 1 base from J, leaving 5 bases between. This CDR3 contains 14 residues. The CDR3 region is CASSQGLSNQPQHF. For the CDR3, the DNA is TGTGCCAGCAGCCAAGGTTTGAGCAATCAGCCCCAGCATTTT.